This T cell receptor beta chain emerged from a study of blood T cell repertoires in COVID-19 (dated by TCRdb to about 2020). A note on the overall study: Samples covering the acute and convalescent phases of COVID-19 were provided by collaborators in the United States, Italy and Spain. Samples came from the ongoing ImmuneRACE study (first 160 participants) plus 1,254 subjects from 6 global collaborators. Where HLA class I and class II types were available, the types were taken from metadata supplied by the sample provider, not from assay-based typing. The prospective study material was composed of cDNA or gDNA derived from T cells, B-cell-depleted T cells, or PBMCs. A de-identified subject ID, COVID-19 status, age in years and sex were almost always included in the sample metadata. The repertoires were made available in a free public database intended to serve as a resource for research on the immune response to SARS-CoV-2. The dataset comprised deeply sampled blood TCRbeta repertoires from subjects exposed to, actively infected with, or recovered from COVID-19.

Enrolling through a virtual design, the prospective study's participants ranged in age from roughly 18 to 95 years and lived across about two dozen United States geographic areas. To assign participants to cohorts, the prospective study relied on clinical history that participants themselves reported in a screening survey and a study questionnaire. Recovered participants in ImmuneRACE Cohort 3 were defined by two consecutive negative NP/OP PCR tests, clearance by a healthcare professional, or resolution of symptoms. In the prospective study, mobile phlebotomists collected whole blood, serum and a nasopharyngeal or oropharyngeal swab from each participant. Additional blood draws and questionnaires over an approximately 2-month period could optionally be provided by prospective study participants. Blood samples from the prospective study were shipped frozen or at room temperature prior to DNA extraction.

What the work shows at the level of the full study, not this receptor alone: The quantity of clinical and demographic metadata differed by source and by participant and was supplied without curation.

Comment on this clone: Which antigen it targets is not known. No much larger clonotype is one base removed from it; base qualities were not supplied.

The immunoSEQ Assay, a bias-controlled multiplex PCR, was used to amplify TCRbeta CDR3 regions from genomic DNA. The authors processed their data as follows. The number of nucleated cells in each sample was estimated by amplification of reference gene primers within the assay. To quantify the absolute abundance of each unique TCRbeta CDR3 rearrangement, sequence reads were collapsed and filtered. For each sample, productive Simpson clonality was calculated as the square root of Simpson's diversity index over productive rearrangements. Drawn from immuneACCESS, this table holds only the in-frame rearrangements with V and J called that TCRdb kept. Clones are partly lost; checked studies trace under half to an unresolved V gene and leave the rest unexplained. V and J calls plus clone size are reproduced from that table; the DNA served to infer D and trimming. Across this sample there are hundreds of thousands of clones, with roughly nine tenths seen only once. The ten largest clones take up 2.6% of the sample.

This TCR came from a man in his sixties who had recovered from COVID-19. Material for sequencing was PBMCs or T cells enriched from blood (not recorded which).

The base sequence is TGTGCCAGCAGCGTAGGGACTAGCGATTCCAATGAGCAGTTCTTC. The resulting protein is CASSVGTSDSNEQFF. The chain is assembled from TRBV9 and TRBJ2-1, with 9 bases aligning to TRBD2. The germline V gene yields SGDLS for CDR1 and YYNGEE for CDR2. The V end gives up 0 bases and the J end 6 bases, leaving 4 bases in the junction not matched to a gene. The CDR3, from cysteine to phenylalanine, totals 15 residues. Just the 45-base CDR3 DNA is kept, in frame starting at base 1.